This is a list of T cell receptor beta chains from one sample in a study of T cells after yellow fever vaccination. TCRdb called the 5' RACE reads again in MiXCR, with one record for every CDR3 protein. The top ten clones hold about 0.95% of a sample with about 230,000 distinct CDR3 sequences, approximately 6.7% of them seen once. The specimen was CD4+ T cells sorted from PBMCs, collected on the day of the yellow fever booster vaccination. The source is a man aged 25-45 years who received the YFV17D yellow fever vaccine. CDR3s include the opening cysteine and the closing phenylalanine or tryptophan. A D gene is named only where the DNA matches it firmly. Some rows have no size entry. The others give once, few or many, or a class for an expanded clone.

v_gene	abundance	d_gene	j_gene	CDR3aa	CDR3nt
TRBV2	many	TRBD1	TRBJ2-1	CASSLGQGAGNEQFF	TGTGCCAGCAGTTTAGGACAGGGGGCTGGCAATGAGCAGTTCTTC
TRBV6-5	many	TRBD2	TRBJ2-1	CASSYYLSGRASYNEQFF	TGTGCCAGCAGTTACTATTTGAGCGGGAGGGCCTCCTACAATGAGCAGTTCTTC
TRBV6-5	NA	NA	TRBJ2-3	CASSYGASTDTQYF	TGTGCCAGCAGTTATGGGGCTAGCACAGATACGCAGTATTTT
TRBV12-3/TRBV12-4	few	NA	TRBJ1-2	CASILGAGRGESYTF	TGTGCCAGCATTCTAGGGGCCGGGAGGGGAGAAAGCTACACCTTC
TRBV5-1	few	TRBD1	TRBJ1-1	CASSLNRGYTEAFF	TGCGCCAGCAGCTTGAACAGGGGATATACTGAAGCTTTCTTT
TRBV7-6	many	NA	TRBJ2-7	CASSLSGLNSYEQYF	TGTGCCAGCAGCTTGAGCGGGCTAAACTCCTACGAGCAGTACTTC
TRBV5-1	many	NA	TRBJ2-1	CASSLEIPNEQFF	TGCGCCAGCAGCCTGGAGATTCCCAATGAGCAGTTCTTC
TRBV11-2	NA	TRBD1	TRBJ2-7	CASRVPGQGGPSYEQYF	TGTGCCAGCCGAGTCCCGGGACAGGGCGGGCCTTCCTACGAGCAGTACTTC
TRBV15	many	NA	TRBJ2-1	CATSRVDEQFF	TGTGCCACCAGCAGAGTTGATGAGCAGTTCTTC
TRBV5-4	NA	TRBD2	TRBJ2-1	CASSFPSGSLNEQFF	TGTGCCAGCAGCTTCCCTAGCGGGAGTTTAAATGAGCAGTTCTTC
TRBV5-1	NA	NA	TRBJ2-5	CASSLGGRGGHETQYF	TGCGCCAGCAGCTTGGGGGGGCGAGGGGGTCACGAGACCCAGTACTTC
TRBV6-2/TRBV6-3	many	TRBD1	TRBJ2-1	CASTSPKDREQFF	TGTGCCAGCACTAGCCCCAAGGACAGGGAGCAGTTCTTC
TRBV18	many	NA	TRBJ2-1	CASSLAFGTQNLFF	TGTGCCAGCTCACTGGCGTTCGGGACTCAGAATTTGTTCTTC
TRBV20-1	many	NA	TRBJ2-1	CSARVNEGHEQFF	TGCAGTGCTAGAGTTAACGAAGGGCATGAGCAGTTCTTC
TRBV28	many	NA	TRBJ2-2	CASSLGYGVVGELFF	TGTGCCAGCAGTTTGGGGTATGGGGTTGTCGGGGAGCTGTTTTTT
TRBV6-1	few	TRBD2	TRBJ2-1	CASRVGLGNNEQFF	TGTGCCAGCAGGGTTGGACTAGGAAACAATGAGCAGTTCTTC
TRBV7-9	few	TRBD2	TRBJ2-7	CASSSPIAGAYEQYF	TGTGCCAGCAGCTCCCCTATAGCGGGAGCTTACGAGCAGTACTTC
TRBV5-1	many	TRBD2	TRBJ2-7	CASSMTSGRAYEQYF	TGCGCCAGCAGCATGACTAGCGGGAGGGCCTACGAGCAGTACTTC
TRBV4-3	few	NA	TRBJ1-1	CASSHGTLKDTEAFF	TGCGCCAGCAGCCACGGGACATTGAAGGACACTGAAGCTTTCTTT
TRBV12-3/TRBV12-4	many	NA	TRBJ2-5	CASSFGGREQETQYF	TGTGCCAGCAGTTTTGGAGGGAGAGAACAAGAGACCCAGTACTTC
TRBV9	few	NA	TRBJ2-7	CASSVGPGVGYEQYF	TGTGCCAGCAGCGTGGGGCCAGGGGTGGGGTACGAGCAGTACTTC
TRBV2	NA	NA	TRBJ2-5	CASRTEQETQYF	TGTGCCAGCAGGACAGAACAAGAGACCCAGTACTTC
TRBV7-9	few	TRBD1	TRBJ2-1	CASRVRGTGGDEQFF	TGTGCCAGCCGGGTCCGCGGGACAGGAGGTGATGAGCAGTTCTTC
TRBV18	few	TRBD2	TRBJ2-5	CASSPPGTGGLRETQYF	TGTGCCAGCTCACCACCGGGAACGGGAGGTCTTCGGGAGACCCAGTACTTC
TRBV4-1	many	TRBD2	TRBJ2-7	CASSQGPGTSLSSYEQYF	TGCGCCAGCAGCCAAGGGCCTGGGACTAGCTTGAGCTCCTACGAGCAGTACTTC
TRBV5-4	NA	TRBD2	TRBJ2-7	CASSLRTRGLDEQYF	TGTGCCAGCAGCTTGAGGACTAGAGGTTTAGACGAGCAGTACTTC
TRBV29-1	many	NA	TRBJ2-7	CSVEQHGGNEQYF	TGCAGCGTTGAACAGCATGGGGGGAACGAGCAGTACTTC
TRBV5-1	few	NA	TRBJ2-3	CASGLGARVNTDTQYF	TGCGCCAGCGGCCTGGGGGCCAGGGTGAACACAGATACGCAGTATTTT
TRBV7-2	few	NA	TRBJ1-4	CASSFGREKLFF	TGTGCCAGCAGCTTTGGGCGTGAAAAACTGTTTTTT
TRBV7-9	NA	TRBD1	TRBJ2-7	CASSPLGQRLSRDEQYF	TGTGCCAGCAGCCCGTTGGGACAGCGATTGAGTAGGGACGAGCAGTACTTC
TRBV6-1	many	NA	TRBJ2-2	CASSEARRPTGELFF	TGTGCCAGCAGTGAAGCGCGTCGGCCGACCGGGGAGCTGTTTTTT
TRBV7-2	many	NA	TRBJ2-5	CASSFGRTETQYF	TGTGCCAGCAGCTTTGGCAGGACAGAGACCCAGTACTTC
TRBV5-1	NA	TRBD1	TRBJ2-2	CASSLGGQNPTNTGELFF	TGCGCCAGCAGCTTGGGGGGACAGAATCCAACGAACACCGGGGAGCTGTTTTTT
TRBV7-6	NA	NA	TRBJ2-1	CASSKPQGPHNEQFF	TGTGCCAGCAGCAAGCCCCAGGGTCCCCACAATGAGCAGTTCTTC
TRBV6-2/TRBV6-3	few	NA	TRBJ2-6	CASSYLYGGLSGANVLTF	TGTGCCAGCAGTTACCTGTACGGGGGGCTCTCTGGGGCCAACGTCCTGACTTTC
TRBV4-2	many	TRBD1	TRBJ2-3	CASSQDGTGAPDTQYF	TGTGCCAGCAGCCAAGATGGGACAGGGGCCCCAGATACGCAGTATTTT
TRBV20-1	few	NA	TRBJ2-7	CSARGGGGEQYF	TGCAGTGCTAGAGGGGGCGGTGGCGAGCAGTACTTC
TRBV20-1	many	TRBD2	TRBJ2-1	CSADLPSGRVNEQFF	TGCAGTGCTGACCTTCCTAGCGGGAGGGTCAATGAGCAGTTCTTC
TRBV20-1	NA	TRBD1	TRBJ1-4	CSASPGTGATNEKLFF	TGCAGTGCTAGTCCCGGGACAGGTGCAACTAATGAAAAACTGTTTTTT
TRBV5-1	few	TRBD1	TRBJ2-7	CASRAGTGGLYEQYF	TGCGCCAGCAGGGCCGGGACAGGGGGCCTCTACGAGCAGTACTTC
TRBV12-3/TRBV12-4	many	TRBD1	TRBJ2-7	CASSLEDRGAEQYF	TGTGCCAGCAGTTTAGAGGACAGGGGAGCCGAGCAGTACTTC
TRBV6-4	few	TRBD2	TRBJ2-7	CASSDPGLAGTYEQYF	TGTGCCAGCAGTGATCCAGGACTAGCGGGAACCTACGAGCAGTACTTC
TRBV5-1	many	TRBD2	TRBJ2-3	CASSLGLAGAQDTQYF	TGCGCCAGCAGCTTGGGACTAGCGGGAGCTCAGGATACGCAGTATTTT
TRBV5-1	many	TRBD1	TRBJ1-1	CASSLVGQGRVNTEAFF	TGCGCCAGCAGCTTGGTGGGACAGGGGCGCGTGAACACTGAAGCTTTCTTT
TRBV12-3/TRBV12-4	NA	NA	TRBJ1-2	CASSLSGHGNGYTF	TGTGCCAGCAGTTTAAGCGGGCATGGGAATGGCTACACCTTC
TRBV20-1	few	NA	TRBJ2-3	CSAREWQALDTQYF	TGCAGTGCTAGAGAGTGGCAAGCATTAGATACGCAGTATTTT
TRBV7-2	many	NA	TRBJ2-3	CASSQASGVRTDTQYF	TGTGCCAGCAGCCAGGCATCGGGGGTGCGCACAGATACGCAGTATTTT
TRBV12-3/TRBV12-4	many	TRBD2	TRBJ2-3	CASSVAGVGDTQYF	TGTGCCAGCAGTGTAGCGGGAGTTGGGGATACGCAGTATTTT
TRBV19	many	TRBD1	TRBJ2-7	CASRPQGARNEQYF	TGTGCCAGTAGACCACAGGGGGCGCGGAACGAGCAGTACTTC
TRBV15	few	NA	TRBJ2-7	CATSRDIGDVSEQYF	TGTGCCACCAGCAGAGATATAGGTGACGTTAGCGAGCAGTACTTC
TRBV28	NA	TRBD2	TRBJ2-7	CASSPGLRETYEQYF	TGTGCCAGCAGTCCGGGCTTGCGGGAGACCTACGAGCAGTACTTC
TRBV20-1	NA	TRBD2	TRBJ2-2	CSAAGGERNTGELFF	TGCAGTGCTGCTGGGGGGGAACGAAACACCGGGGAGCTGTTTTTT
TRBV29-1	many	NA	TRBJ2-7	CSVEMGGYEQYF	TGCAGCGTTGAAATGGGGGGCTACGAGCAGTACTTC
TRBV28	many	TRBD2	TRBJ2-4	CATRPNFRRGDIQYF	TGTGCCACCAGACCTAACTTTAGGCGGGGGGACATTCAGTACTTC
TRBV5-1	NA	TRBD1	TRBJ1-1	CASSTGTEHNTEAFF	TGCGCCAGCAGCACCGGGACAGAGCATAACACTGAAGCTTTCTTT
TRBV5-1	NA	NA	TRBJ2-1	CVSSLSPGVTYNEQFF	TGCGTCAGCAGCTTGTCCCCGGGAGTCACCTACAATGAGCAGTTCTTC